Only a few counts were recorded for the clone carrying this T cell receptor beta chain. Its antigen is not identified. The sample is drawn from a study of a mutant IDH1 vaccine in newly diagnosed glioma. Study summary: Vaccination was launched 4-6 weeks after radiotherapy alone, or with temozolomide cycles.

Profiling relied on immunoSEQ multiplex PCR, and the TCRdb table lists in-frame clones only, not all of them. The sample consists of tens of thousands of clones, 70% to 90% of them appearing once. The sample's time point: week 35, safety follow-up. The investigators gave 300 ug of mutant IDH1 20-mer peptide in each vaccine dose, together with topical imiquimod. Across weeks 1, 3, 5, 7, 11, 15, 19 and 23, patients received a vaccination each time, eight in all. General observations from the study: Seemingly, pseudoprogression had no relation to changes in the top peripheral T cell clonotypes.

The receptor was isolated from a man between 35 and 55 years old with glioma. Here the sequenced sample was PBMCs, taken from a glioma patient whose treatment included an IDH1 peptide vaccine.

This chain's CDR3 is CASSEPGFRNSNQPQHF. In nucleotides, the CDR3 is TGTGCCAGCAGTGAACCAGGGTTTCGGAATAGCAATCAGCCCCAGCATTTT. The V gene is TRBV6-1, the J gene TRBJ1-5; tentative D call: TRBD1 (5 bases). This CDR3 spans 17 amino acids. Trimming cost V 2 bases and J 0 bases, with 14 bases left between them. Germline V gene data show CDR1 as MNHNS and CDR2 as SASEGT.